These 27 T cell receptor beta chains were all obtained from the same sample, sequenced in a study of PD-1 blockade in classical Hodgkin lymphoma. Following autologous stem cell transplantation, relapse occurred in every patient, and exposure to brentuximab vedotin varied. The data were produced by immunoSEQ multiplex PCR, yet TCRdb's version contains in-frame clones alone and is incomplete. This table has over 25,000 clones, approximately 87% appearing once. The specimen was peripheral blood mononuclear cells (PBMCs), collected before the second cycle of nivolumab. Receptor source: a human donor with classical Hodgkin lymphoma.

This clone was observed a single time. A junction boundary mismatches the germline segment, possibly from a read error. The chain couples TRBV18 to TRBJ1-2; the D gene is possibly TRBD1 (6 bases). The germline CDR1 and CDR2 sequences are KGHSH and LQKENI. This CDR3 spans 16 amino acids. In nucleotides, the CDR3 is TGTGCCAGCTCACCAAAAACAGGGCTAGTCAACTATAGCTACACCTTC. Translating it yields CASSPKTGLVNYSYTF.

This chain uses TRBV14 with TRBJ1-2; 8 bases map to TRBD1. This CDR3 comprises 14 residues. V lost 4 bases to trimming and J lost 4 bases; unmatched junction nucleotides: 5. CDR1 is SGHDN, CDR2 FVKESK, per germline. Here the CDR3 DNA reads TGTGCCAGCAGCCCGGGACAGGCTGGCTATGGCTACACCTTC. Translated: CASSPGQAGYGYTF.

This clone was counted a few times. The rearrangement links TRBV6-1 to TRBJ2-2; tentatively, D is TRBD2 (6 bases). Trimming pared 2 bases from V and 4 bases from J, leaving 17 bases between. Germline V lookup: CDR1 MNHNS, CDR2 SASEGT. The CDR3 contains 17 residues. The CDR3 loop is CASSESVGGLGTGELFF. CDR3 DNA: TGTGCCAGCAGTGAAAGCGTGGGGGGTTTGGGCACCGGGGAGCTGTTTTTT.

J is TRBJ2-3 and V is TRBV6-1, with 11 positions matching TRBD2. V lost 4 bases to trimming and J lost 4 bases; unmatched junction nucleotides: 1. The CDR3 sequence is 14 residues long. Per the germline V gene, CDR1 is MNHNS and CDR2 is SASEGT. The CDR3 sequence is CASSGSGGADTQYF. Written as DNA, the CDR3 is TGTGCCAGCAGTGGTAGCGGGGGGGCAGATACGCAGTATTTT.

The CDR3 sequence is CASSPGLHSDEQFF. CDR3 nucleotide sequence: TGTGCCAGCAGCCCAGGACTCCACAGCGATGAGCAGTTCTTC. The chain links TRBV7-2 to TRBJ2-1; tentative D call: TRBD2 (5 bases). The V gene lost 5 bases and the J gene lost 8 bases, with 16 bases spanning the gap. CDR1 SGHTA and CDR2 FQGNSA come from the germline V gene. The CDR3 contains 14 residues.

The V and J genes are TRBV4-3 and TRBJ1-2, with D unclear. The V gene's germline CDR1 is LGHNA and CDR2 YSLEER. The CDR3 spans 14 residues. The V end lost 1 base, the J end lost 4 bases, and 10 bases lay between the germline ends. This chain's CDR3 is CASSQGTSFYGYTF. CDR3 nucleotide sequence: TGCGCCAGCAGCCAAGGTACGAGCTTCTATGGCTACACCTTC.

The V gene is TRBV19, the J gene TRBJ2-3; D is unresolved. V was shortened by 6 bases and J by 0 bases, with 7 bases between the two germline ends. CDR1 and CDR2 (germline): LNHDA, SQIVND (reference sequence). The CDR3 length is 13 residues. The CDR3 spells CASSPSSTDTQYF. The CDR3 DNA sequence: TGTGCCAGTAGCCCGTCTAGCACAGATACGCAGTATTTT. Complete variable domain (other parts from reference TRBV19 and TRBJ2-3): DGGITQSPKYLFRKEGQNVTLSCEQNLNHDAMYWYRQDPGQGLRLIYYSQIVNDFQKGDIAEGYSVSREKKESFPLTVTSAQKNPTAFYLCASSPSSTDTQYFGPGTRLTVL.

The table lists this clone with a count of one. The rearrangement joins TRBV19 to TRBJ2-3; D is possibly TRBD1 (6 bases). The CDR3 consists of 16 residues. Between the trimmed V and J ends, which lost 6 bases and 2 bases, there was a span of 18 bases. Germline V gene lookup returns CDR1 LNHDA and CDR2 SQIVND (reference sequence). CDR3 bases: TGTGCCAGTAGCCCCCAGGGGTACGGAATCACAGATACGCAGTATTTT. Translating it yields CASSPQGYGITDTQYF.

The chain has TRBV5-1 and TRBJ1-3, with D uncertain. The CDR3 totals 13 residues. In germline, CDR1 is SGHRS, CDR2 YFSETQ. The ends were cut back, 0 bases at V and 2 bases at J, with 3 bases in the middle. The CDR3 here is CASSLGAGNTIYF. CDR3 bases: TGCGCCAGCAGCTTGGGTGCTGGAAACACCATATATTTT. Supplemented by reference TRBV5-1 and TRBJ1-3, the full variable domain reads KAGVTQTPRYLIKTRGQQVTLSCSPISGHRSVSWYQQTPGQGLQFLFEYFSETQRNKGNFPGRFSGRQFSNSRSEMNVSTLELGDSALYLCASSLGAGNTIYFGEGSWLTVV.

This chain uses TRBV29-1 with TRBJ2-7; a weak D match, TRBD1 (5 bases). Germline V gives CDR1 SQVTM, CDR2 ANQGSEA. The CDR3 covers 13 residues. V lost 4 bases to trimming and J lost 3 bases, with 13 bases between them. The CDR3 DNA is TGCAGCGTTGCAATTGGCAGGGACTACGAGCAGTACTTC. Protein product: CSVAIGRDYEQYF.

V gene TRBV4-3 combines with J gene TRBJ2-1, with TRBD2 identical over 10 bases. The V gene end was trimmed by 0 bases and the J gene end by 4 bases; junction bases not matched to a gene: 3. Germline-derived CDR1 and CDR2 are LGHNA and YSLEER. The CDR3 is made up of 16 amino acids. CDR3 residues: CASSQEPSGGYNEQFF. CDR3 sequence (DNA): TGCGCCAGCAGCCAAGAACCTAGCGGGGGATACAATGAGCAGTTCTTC.

The chain carries TRBV9 and TRBJ2-1; TRBD2 might be the D (6 bases). The CDR3 runs 15 residues. Per germline, CDR1 SGDLS and CDR2 YYNGEE. The germline V and J ends were trimmed by 3 bases and 6 bases, with 16 bases remaining between them. The CDR3: CASSEIPGLSNEQFF. In DNA form, the CDR3 reads TGTGCCAGCAGCGAAATACCGGGACTGAGCAATGAGCAGTTCTTC.

Remarks on this clone: The junction differs from germline at one of its ends, possibly a read error. Distinct nucleotide sequences in the sample also encode this CDR3. The DNA for the CDR3 is TGTGCTAGCAGCGGCGAGGGACTAGCGGATACAGATACGCAGTATTTT. Translation: CASSGEGLADTDTQYF. The genes are TRBV9 and TRBJ2-3; 11 bases are a match to TRBD2. Germline loops: CDR1 SGDLS, CDR2 YYNGEE. This CDR3 comprises 16 residues.

This clone has only a few counts. The chain joins TRBV25-1 to TRBJ1-2; 7 bases are a match to TRBD1. After removal of 6 bases from V and 4 bases from J, the junction contained 5 bases not matched to a gene. This CDR3 has 13 amino acids. The germline V gene has CDR1 MGHDK and CDR2 SYGVNS. CDR3 amino acids: CASRDDRAYGYTF. The CDR3 bases are TGTGCCAGCAGAGATGACAGGGCCTATGGCTACACCTTC.

The rearrangement links TRBV28 to TRBJ2-4, with 7 nucleotides matching TRBD1. V lost 7 bases, J lost 4 bases, and 13 bases stayed unmatched. Germline loops: CDR1 MDHEN, CDR2 SYDVKM. This CDR3 region has 16 residues. CDR3 DNA sequence: TGTGCCAGCAACACAGGGGACCCTTCCTTAAAAAACATTCAGTACTTC. The encoded protein is CASNTGDPSLKNIQYF.

The gene calls are TRBV5-6 and TRBJ2-4, with 9 bases identical to TRBD1. Germline V gene sequence: CDR1 SGHDT, CDR2 YYEEEE. This CDR3 has 13 amino acids. After removal of 3 bases from V and 11 bases from J, the junction contained 6 bases not matched to a gene. The CDR3 loop reads CASSSQGASVQYF. CDR3 coding DNA: TGTGCCAGCAGCTCACAGGGGGCTTCTGTTCAGTACTTC.

This clone was counted a single time. The genes are TRBV6-6 and TRBJ1-1; TRBD1 aligns across 11 bases. The CDR3 is 14 residues long. The trim removed 4 bases at V and 9 bases at J, leaving 7 bases unmatched. Germline assignment: CDR1 MNHNY and CDR2 SVGAGI (reference sequence). CDR3 nucleotide sequence: TGTGCCAGCAGTTTTGAAGGACAGGGGGCTAAAGCTTTCTTT. It yields the protein CASSFEGQGAKAFF.

J is TRBJ1-4 and V is TRBV4-3; D is undetermined. This CDR3 contains 14 residues. Trimming took off 6 bases at V and 4 bases at J, with 12 bases between the two ends. CDR1 and CDR2 from the germline V gene are LGHNA and YSLEER. DNA of the CDR3: TGCGCCAGCAGATTAAAAGGTGGTAATGAAAAACTGTTTTTT. Its translation: CASRLKGGNEKLFF.

This chain links TRBV7-2 with TRBJ2-5; 14 positions agree with TRBD2. The CDR3 sequence is 15 residues long. Germline lookup yields CDR1 SGHTA and CDR2 FQGNSA. V gave up 4 bases and J gave up 5 bases; unmatched junction bases: 3. The CDR3 nucleotides are TGTGCCAGCAGCTCGACTAGCGGGGGGGCCGAGACCCAGTACTTC. Translated, it gives CASSSTSGGAETQYF.

In this sample, this clone turned up a few times. V is TRBV10-3 and J is TRBJ1-2; D gene unclear. V lost 7 bases and J 6 bases, leaving 15 bases between the germline ends. The V gene's germline CDR1 is ENHRY and CDR2 SYGVKD. The length of the CDR3 is 13 residues. The CDR3 loop is CAIIDDNENGYTF. The CDR3 nucleotides read TGTGCCATCATAGATGACAATGAAAATGGCTACACCTTC.

This clone was recorded only once. This rearrangement joins TRBV7-2 to TRBJ2-7, with a possible D match to TRBD1 (6 bases). Deletions cut 4 bases from V and 0 bases from J, with 10 bases between. The CDR3 is 14 residues long. Germline lookup yields CDR1 SGHTA and CDR2 FQGNSA. The CDR3 reads CASSSGTFSYEQYF. The CDR3 coding sequence is TGTGCCAGCAGCTCAGGGACATTCTCCTACGAGCAGTACTTC. The complete variable domain, with remaining parts taken from reference TRBV7-2 and TRBJ2-7, reads GAGVSQSPSNKVTEKGKDVELRCDPISGHTALYWYRQSLGQGLEFLIYFQGNSAPDKSGLPSDRFSAERTGGSVSTLTIQRTQQEDSAVYLCASSSGTFSYEQYFGPGTRLTVT.

The rearrangement uses TRBV4-2 and TRBJ2-2; 13 bases agree with TRBD2. With V trimmed by 4 bases and J by 0 bases, 5 bases remained unmatched. Germline assignment: CDR1 LGHNA and CDR2 YNFKEQ. CDR3 length equals 18 residues. This chain's CDR3 is CASSLRLAGGANTGELFF. DNA for the CDR3: TGTGCCAGCAGCCTCAGACTAGCGGGGGGCGCGAACACCGGGGAGCTGTTTTTT.

The gene calls are TRBV18 and TRBJ1-5; D is ambiguous. Germline CDR1 and CDR2: KGHSH and LQKENI. The CDR3 sequence is 16 residues long. Deletions cut 4 bases from V and 2 bases from J, with 15 bases between. The CDR3 DNA follows: TGTGCCAGCTCACAGGAAGTGCCGGTAGGCAATCAGCCCCAGCATTTT. It codes for CASSQEVPVGNQPQHF.

The V and J genes are TRBV6-5 and TRBJ2-7; 7 nucleotides match TRBD1. CDR3 length: 13 residues. The V segment lost 4 bases and the J segment 3 bases; nucleotides outside the gene matches: 3. CDR1 is MNHEY and CDR2 is SVGAGI in the germline V gene. In DNA, the CDR3 is TGTGCCAGCAGTTTGGGACAGAGCTACGAGCAGTACTTC. Translated, it gives CASSLGQSYEQYF.

The chain carries TRBV5-1 and TRBJ1-1, with D possibly matching TRBD1 (5 bases). The germline V gene has CDR1 SGHRS and CDR2 YFSETQ. CDR3 length equals 16 residues. V was trimmed by 0 bases and J by 4 bases, leaving 16 bases between them. The CDR3 DNA is TGCGCCAGCAGCTTGGTTAGGGGTTCCGAGAGCACTGAAGCTTTCTTT. Protein product: CASSLVRGSESTEAFF.

The V and J genes are TRBV9 and TRBJ1-1; tentatively, D is TRBD1 (5 bases). CDR1 SGDLS and CDR2 YYNGEE come from the germline V gene. This CDR3 has 16 residues. The V end was cut by 0 bases, the J end by 4 bases, with 16 bases between. For the CDR3, the DNA is TGTGCCAGCAGCGTAGATGGGGGGGTAATGGGCACTGAAGCTTTCTTT. This codes for CASSVDGGVMGTEAFF. The variable domain in full, with the rest retrieved from reference TRBV9 and TRBJ1-1, is DSGVTQTPKHLITATGQRVTLRCSPRSGDLSVYWYQQSLDQGLQFLIQYYNGEERAKGNILERFSAQQFPDLHSELNLSSLELGDSALYFCASSVDGGVMGTEAFFGQGTRLTVV.

This clone was picked up one time. V and J are TRBV7-2 and TRBJ2-1; D is unclear. The germline CDR1 and CDR2 sequences are SGHTA and FQGNSA. This CDR3 spans 13 amino acids. The ends were cut back, 5 bases at V and 6 bases at J, with 11 bases in the middle. CDR3: CASSTGVSNEQFF. The CDR3 region has the DNA TGTGCCAGCAGCACCGGAGTAAGCAATGAGCAGTTCTTC.